This is a list of T cell receptor beta chains from one sample in a study of cytomegalovirus exposure and HLA in healthy donors. Here immunoSEQ multiplex PCR was the method, and the copy in TCRdb shows in-frame clones only, minus some. The data show some 86,000 clones, about four fifths seen once. Material for sequencing was PBMCs. Receptor source: a middle-aged woman in good health and CMV-seropositive. The CDR3 runs from the conserved cysteine through the conserved F or W.

length | V | CDR3
15 | TRBV7-2 | CASSLGSGVNYGYTF
14 | TRBV19 | CASSMRGSNQPQHF
15 | TRBV18 | CASSPRVAQYNEQFF
12 | TRBV30 | CAWSRDTYGYTF
15 | TRBV5-1 | CASSLGRGLDEKLFF
14 | TRBV7-9 | CASSLVGEAYEQYF
17 | TRBV12-5 | CASHSGTGAISNQPQHF
17 | TRBV4-3 | CASSQDAGVKGTDTQYF
15 | TRBV4-1 | CASSQEGDYTGELFF
14 | TRBV27 | CASSFRSGNYGYTF
14 | TRBV18 | CASSRQTTNEKLFF
15 | TRBV5-1 | CASSPYTRRGETQYF
12 | TRBV30 | CAWSRGGGPQHF
13 | TRBV27 | CASSFSLRSPLHF
13 | TRBV7-2 | CASSLGRQGEQYF
16 | TRBV10-3 | CAIIIIPGGPDNEQFF
15 | TRBV27 | CASSKSRQGYNEQFF
15 | TRBV2 | CASSGLAGGYNEQFF